This passage covers 25 T cell receptor beta chains from one sample sequenced in a study of blood T cell repertoires in COVID-19. Repertoires were generated with immunoSEQ multiplex PCR, while TCRdb's copy carries only in-frame clones and drops some. Of 55,000 to 70,000 clones listed, approximately 90% are singletons. The sequencing sample was made of PBMCs or T cells enriched from blood (not recorded which). The receptor set was obtained from a woman in her 40s who had recovered from COVID-19.

The chain is built from TRBV24-1 and TRBJ2-7; D is perhaps TRBD2 (5 bases). This CDR3 contains 13 residues. The ends were cut back, 3 bases at V and 2 bases at J, with 7 bases in the middle. Germline values: CDR1 KGHDR, CDR2 SFDVKD. The CDR3 region is CATSDGGTYEQYF. The CDR3, as DNA: TGTGCCACCAGTGATGGAGGAACCTACGAGCAGTACTTC.

This chain connects TRBV6-1 to TRBJ1-5; 7 bases line up with TRBD1. Trimming cost V 4 bases and J 0 bases; bases outside gene matches: 9. The CDR3 length is 17 residues. CDR1 is MNHNS, CDR2 SASEGT, per germline. The CDR3 DNA reads TGTGCCAGCAGTGCCTGGGACAGCTTTTATAGCAATCAGCCCCAGCATTTT. It encodes CASSAWDSFYSNQPQHF.

The chain carries TRBV11-2 and TRBJ2-1; TRBD2 aligns across 8 bases. Germline V CDR1 and CDR2: SGHAT, FQNNGV. J was trimmed by 2 bases and V by 0 bases; bases with no gene match: 3. The CDR3 is made up of 16 amino acids. The CDR3 DNA reads TGTGCCAGCAGCTTAGAGTACGGGGGGGCCTACAATGAGCAGTTCTTC. Translation: CASSLEYGGAYNEQFF.

The chain links TRBV27 to TRBJ1-2, with TRBD1 matching 8 bases. V was clipped by 7 bases and J by 1 base; unmatched bases: 8. This CDR3 spans 15 amino acids. Germline V CDR1 and CDR2: MNHEY, SMNVEV (reference sequence). The CDR3 loop reads CASTRQGASNYGYTF. The CDR3 nucleotides read TGTGCCAGCACCCGCCAGGGGGCAAGTAACTATGGCTACACCTTC.

Of note for this clone: One junction end disagrees with the germline gene, perhaps due to a read error. The V call is TRBV10-1, the J call TRBJ2-7, with TRBD2 identical over 15 bases. Germline V lookup: CDR1 WNHNN, CDR2 SYGVQD (reference sequence). This CDR3 spans 20 amino acids. Here the CDR3 reads CARSDISGLAGGPSPREQYF. CDR3 coding DNA: TGCGCCAGAAGTGATATTTCGGGACTAGCGGGGGGCCCTTCCCCGCGGGAGCAGTACTTC.

The chain combines TRBV9 with TRBJ2-2, with 8 bases matching TRBD2. Germline CDR1 is SGDLS and CDR2 is YYNGEE. This CDR3 spans 15 amino acids. V lost 0 bases and J lost 4; bases outside the gene matches: 2. In DNA form, the CDR3 reads TGTGCCAGCAGCGTAGACGGGGGGGTCACCGGGGAGCTGTTTTTT. Its protein product is CASSVDGGVTGELFF.

The chain has TRBV10-3 and TRBJ1-5; TRBD1 might be the D (6 bases). The germline V gene encodes CDR1 ENHRY and CDR2 SYGVKD. The CDR3 has 15 residues. V was trimmed by 4 bases and J by 2 bases, leaving 12 bases between them. CDR3 sequence reads: CAISGTGSRNQPQHF. CDR3 nucleotide sequence: TGTGCCATCAGTGGTACAGGGTCCCGCAATCAGCCCCAGCATTTT.

This chain uses TRBV2 with TRBJ2-3, with 7 bases lining up with TRBD2. Germline V gene lookup returns CDR1 SNHLY and CDR2 FYNNEI. The CDR3 runs to 14 residues. Trimming at V came to 7 bases and at J to 0 bases, leaving 4 bases not matched to a gene. CDR3 residues: CASKTSASTDTQYF. In DNA form, the CDR3 reads TGTGCCAGCAAAACTAGCGCTAGCACAGATACGCAGTATTTT.

The chain combines TRBV5-6 with TRBJ2-7, with 11 bases identical to TRBD2. This CDR3 region has 15 residues. Germline-derived CDR1 and CDR2 are SGHDT and YYEEEE. After removal of 2 bases from V and 4 bases from J, the junction contained 5 bases not matched to a gene. For the CDR3, the DNA is TGTGCCAGCAGCTTTACTAGCGGGAGAATATACGAGCAGTACTTC. Translation: CASSFTSGRIYEQYF.

About this clone itself: A junction end diverges from the germline sequence, so it may reflect a read error. CDR3 DNA: TGTGCCAGCAGCTTAGTGATCGAGAGCCAGTACTTC. This sequence encodes CASSLVIESQYF. V gene TRBV7-9 combines with J gene TRBJ2-5; D gene ambiguous. Germline-derived CDR1 and CDR2 are SEHNR and FQNEAQ (reference sequence). CDR3 length: 12 amino acids.

This chain uses TRBV4-1 with TRBJ2-2; 8 bases are shared with TRBD2. Per germline, CDR1 MGHRA and CDR2 YSYEKL. This CDR3 comprises 16 residues. With 0 bases clipped from V and 5 bases from J, the junction kept 5 bases outside the gene matches. The CDR3 nucleotides read TGCGCCAGCAGCCAAGATAGGAGCGGGGGTACCGGGGAGCTGTTTTTT. Protein: CASSQDRSGGTGELFF.

This chain joins TRBV14 and TRBJ2-5, with D tentatively TRBD2 (5 bases). CDR1 is SGHDN and CDR2 is FVKESK in the germline V gene. This CDR3 has 14 residues. Trimming took off 1 base at V and 5 bases at J, with 11 bases between the two ends. Here the CDR3 DNA reads TGTGCCAGCAGCCAAGGAGGGCGGTTCGAGACCCAGTACTTC. Translated, it gives CASSQGGRFETQYF.

V usage is TRBV4-2 and J usage is TRBJ1-2; 9 positions agree with TRBD1. Trimming at V came to 5 bases and at J to 8 bases, leaving 6 bases not matched to a gene. The germline gives CDR1 LGHNA, CDR2 YNFKEQ. This CDR3 is built from 13 residues. In DNA, the CDR3 is TGTGCCAGCAGCAAACAGGGGGCTGAAGGCTACACCTTC. It translates to CASSKQGAEGYTF.

The V and J genes are TRBV6-5 and TRBJ1-1; TRBD1 matches 9 bases. V lost 8 bases and J lost 0; bases outside the gene matches: 4. From germline, CDR1 is MNHEY and CDR2 SVGAGI. The CDR3 has 14 amino acids. DNA for the CDR3: TGTGCCAGCGGCAGGACAGGGGTGAACACTGAAGCTTTCTTT. Residues: CASGRTGVNTEAFF.

The chain uses TRBV10-3 and TRBJ1-2, with no clear D. Germline V gives CDR1 ENHRY, CDR2 SYGVKD. The germline V and J ends were trimmed by 0 bases and 1 base, with 12 bases remaining between them. This CDR3 is built from 16 residues. CDR3 nucleotides: TGTGCCATCAGTGAGTCTCCAGGAACCTTTAACTATGGCTACACCTTC. Its translation: CAISESPGTFNYGYTF.

This rearrangement joins TRBV3-1 (or the pseudogene TRBV3-2) to TRBJ2-2; D is ambiguous. V lost 1 base, J lost 5 bases, and 8 bases lay in between. Germline lookup yields CDR1 LGHDT and CDR2 YNNKEL (reference sequence). CDR3 size: 14 residues. CDR3: CASSQGKRTGELFF. In DNA, the CDR3 is TGTGCCAGCAGCCAAGGGAAGCGTACCGGGGAGCTGTTTTTT.

The chain links TRBV6-5 to TRBJ2-6, with TRBD2 identical over 7 bases. Losses at the gene ends were 5 bases for V and 2 bases for J; bases not matched to a gene: 3. The CDR3 has 15 residues. Germline CDR1 MNHEY, CDR2 SVGAGI. The chain's CDR3 is CASSPGGAGANVLTF. For the CDR3, the DNA is TGTGCCAGCAGTCCTGGGGGGGCTGGGGCCAACGTCCTGACTTTC.

This chain uses TRBV19 with TRBJ1-4, with a tentative D call TRBD1 (5 bases). The CDR3 runs 15 residues. Germline CDR1 is LNHDA and CDR2 is SQIVND (reference sequence). Trimming cost V 3 bases and J 8 bases, with 16 bases left between them. The DNA for the CDR3 is TGTGCCAGTAGTATCTCTCCGGCAGGGTTGGAAAAACTGTTTTTT. It is translated as CASSISPAGLEKLFF.

The chain is built from TRBV9 and TRBJ1-6; 8 nucleotides agree with TRBD1. From germline, CDR1 is SGDLS and CDR2 YYNGEE. The CDR3 runs 16 residues. Trimming cost V 0 bases and J 6 bases; bases outside gene matches: 5. CDR3 nucleotide sequence: TGTGCCAGCAGCGTAGATCCCGGGACAGGTAATTCACCCCTCCACTTT. Its protein is CASSVDPGTGNSPLHF.

The gene calls are TRBV29-1 and TRBJ2-5, with 7 nucleotides matching TRBD2. Germline-derived CDR1 and CDR2 are SQVTM and ANQGSEA. The CDR3 is made up of 11 amino acids. Losses at the gene ends were 4 bases for V and 5 bases for J; bases not matched to a gene: 1. The CDR3 region has the DNA TGCAGCGTTGGCGGGGGTGAGACCCAGTACTTC. It codes for CSVGGGETQYF.

The rearrangement links TRBV15 to TRBJ2-7, with a weak D call TRBD1 (6 bases). V lost 0 bases and J 9 bases, leaving 18 bases between the germline ends. The CDR3 is 15 amino acids. Germline CDR1 and CDR2: LNHNV and YYDKDF (reference sequence). CDR3 in amino acids: CATSRDRTGSTPQYF. CDR3 bases: TGTGCCACCAGCAGAGATCGAACAGGGTCGACGCCGCAGTACTTC.

The chain carries TRBV3-1 (or the pseudogene TRBV3-2) and TRBJ2-1; 8 bases are shared with TRBD2. With V trimmed by 0 bases and J by 4 bases, 11 bases remained unmatched. This CDR3 comprises 18 residues. Germline V lookup: CDR1 LGHDT, CDR2 YNNKEL (reference sequence). The CDR3 is CASSQEMELAGIYNEQFF. The CDR3 coding sequence is TGTGCCAGCAGCCAAGAGATGGAGCTAGCGGGTATTTACAATGAGCAGTTCTTC.

J is TRBJ2-5 and V is TRBV9; 9 bases map to TRBD2. CDR1 and CDR2 (germline): SGDLS, YYNGEE. V was pared by 0 bases and J by 4 bases, with 1 base of the junction left unmatched. The CDR3 totals 14 residues. CDR3 nucleotide sequence: TGTGCCAGCAGCGTAGAACTAGCGGGAGAGACCCAGTACTTC. The encoded protein is CASSVELAGETQYF.

This sequence joins TRBV6-4 and TRBJ2-1; D is uncertain. Germline values: CDR1 MRHNA, CDR2 SNTAGT. The CDR3 totals 15 residues. V shed 4 bases and J shed 0 bases, with 10 bases lying between them. In DNA form, the CDR3 reads TGTGCCAGCAGTGTCTCTTTCGGCTCCTACAATGAGCAGTTCTTC. Translated: CASSVSFGSYNEQFF.

The chain uses TRBV5-1 and TRBJ1-1, with TRBD1 as a possible D gene (6 bases). This CDR3 contains 15 residues. Trimming removed 3 bases from V and 1 base from J, with 13 bases in between. Germline CDR1 SGHRS, CDR2 YFSETQ. The CDR3, as DNA: TGCGCCAGCAGCTCGGCAGGGGACCCGAACACTGAAGCTTTCTTT. As protein: CASSSAGDPNTEAFF.